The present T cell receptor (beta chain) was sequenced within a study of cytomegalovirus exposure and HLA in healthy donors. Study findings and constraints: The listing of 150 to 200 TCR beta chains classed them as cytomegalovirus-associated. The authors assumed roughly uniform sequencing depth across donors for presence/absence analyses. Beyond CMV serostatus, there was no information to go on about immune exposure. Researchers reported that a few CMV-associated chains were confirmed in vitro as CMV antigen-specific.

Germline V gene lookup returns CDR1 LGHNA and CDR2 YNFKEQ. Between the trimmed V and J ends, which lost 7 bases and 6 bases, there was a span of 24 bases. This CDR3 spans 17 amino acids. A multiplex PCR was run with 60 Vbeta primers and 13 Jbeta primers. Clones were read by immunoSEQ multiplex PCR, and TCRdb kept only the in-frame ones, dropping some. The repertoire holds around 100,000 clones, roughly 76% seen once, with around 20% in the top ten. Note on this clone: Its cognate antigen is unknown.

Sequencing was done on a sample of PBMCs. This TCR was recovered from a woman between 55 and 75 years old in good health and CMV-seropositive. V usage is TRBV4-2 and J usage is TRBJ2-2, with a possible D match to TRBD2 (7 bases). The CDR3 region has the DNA TGTGCCAGCACCCCTTTGGGGGGGCTAGCGGTCTCCGGGGAGCTGTTTTTT. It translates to CASTPLGGLAVSGELFF.